What follows are 8 T cell receptor beta chains derived from one specimen sequenced in a study of blood T cell repertoires in COVID-19. Assay used: immunoSEQ multiplex PCR; TCRdb lists only in-frame clones, some missing. The sample includes some 120,000 clones, about 74% seen only once; the top ten take 7.9%. The sample comprised peripheral blood. The receptors were sampled from a human donor in a cohort sampled during active COVID-19.

This clone was seen only a few times. The chain links TRBV24-1 to TRBJ2-1; 7 bases are shared with TRBD1. There are 16 residues in the CDR3. Losses at the gene ends were 4 bases for V and 3 bases for J; bases not matched to a gene: 8. From germline, CDR1 is KGHDR and CDR2 SFDVKD. DNA of the CDR3: TGTGCCACCAGTGAAACCCGGGACAGCCTCTACAATGAGCAGTTCTTC. Its protein is CATSETRDSLYNEQFF.

The chain couples TRBV13 to TRBJ2-7; 8 bases are a match to TRBD1. Germline CDR1 PRHDT, CDR2 FYEKMQ (reference sequence). J was trimmed by 5 bases and V by 5 bases; bases with no gene match: 11. This CDR3 comprises 15 residues. CDR3 amino acids: CASSPPDRAVNEQYF. DNA for the CDR3: TGTGCCAGCAGCCCTCCGGACAGGGCGGTAAACGAGCAGTACTTC.

This clone was found a few times. V and J are TRBV28 and TRBJ1-1, with unresolved D. Trimming removed 10 bases at V and 1 base at J, with 10 bases between. Germline V lookup: CDR1 MDHEN, CDR2 SYDVKM. This CDR3 spans 12 amino acids. CDR3 nucleotides: TGTGCCACCGTTGACACGAACACTGAAGCTTTCTTT. Encoded protein: CATVDTNTEAFF.

The chain is built from TRBV4-1 and TRBJ2-7; 12 bases line up with TRBD2. The CDR3 contains 15 residues. The trim removed 0 bases at V and 12 bases at J, leaving 9 bases unmatched. CDR1 and CDR2 (germline): MGHRA, YSYEKL. The CDR3 loop reads CASSQEPTSGGPGYF. CDR3 nucleotides: TGCGCCAGCAGCCAAGAACCGACTAGCGGGGGACCCGGGTACTTC.

The J gene is TRBJ2-7, the V gene TRBV24-1; 7 bases line up with TRBD1. Germline V gene data show CDR1 as KGHDR and CDR2 as SFDVKD. V shed 4 bases and J 1 base; nucleotides not matched to a gene: 6. The length of the CDR3 is 15 residues. CDR3 residues: CATSDRRQGSYEQYF. CDR3 DNA: TGTGCCACCAGTGACCGCCGACAGGGATCCTACGAGCAGTACTTC.

Of note for this clone: Other DNA sequences in this sample translate to the same CDR3. The genes are TRBV28 and TRBJ1-1; D may be TRBD1 (5 bases). V was pared by 6 bases and J by 0 bases, with 11 bases between. Germline V gene sequence: CDR1 MDHEN, CDR2 SYDVKM. This CDR3 contains 14 residues. The CDR3 DNA follows: TGTGCCAGCAGATGGGCAGGGATGAACACTGAAGCTTTCTTT. This translates into CASRWAGMNTEAFF.

V is TRBV11-3 and J is TRBJ2-7, with D perhaps matching TRBD1 (5 bases). The CDR3 consists of 14 residues. The germline gives CDR1 SGHNT, CDR2 YENEEA. The ends were cut back, 4 bases at V and 5 bases at J, with 15 bases in the middle. In DNA, the CDR3 is TGTGCCAGCAGCTCAGGACACTCTGTCCACGAGCAGTACTTC. This codes for CASSSGHSVHEQYF.

The table lists this clone with a count of one. V usage is TRBV6-5 and J usage is TRBJ2-1; D is possibly TRBD1 (5 bases). The germline gives CDR1 MNHEY, CDR2 SVGAGI. Trimming shortened V by 8 bases and J by 2 bases, and 16 bases separated the two germline ends. The CDR3 has 15 residues. CDR3 sequence reads: CASLTWGFAYNEQFF. The CDR3 DNA reads as TGTGCCAGCCTGACATGGGGCTTTGCCTACAATGAGCAGTTCTTC.